The rows below give T cell receptor beta chains drawn from one sample of a study of blood T cell repertoires in COVID-19. TCRdb's table, derived via immunoSEQ multiplex PCR, lists solely in-frame clones and lacks some. Of tens of thousands of clones listed, approximately 80% are singletons. The sequencing sample was made of peripheral blood. Receptors originate from a man in his 60s with acute or convalescent COVID-19. Both conserved end residues are part of each CDR3. The D gene is left open where the match is weak. Size values are once, few and many counts, or a class for expanded clones, and some rows have none.

v_gene	j_gene	abundance	d_gene	CDR3aa	CDR3nt
TRBV7-9	TRBJ2-1	NA	TRBD1	CASSTGTGSWNEQFF	TGTGCCAGCAGCACCGGGACAGGGTCGTGGAATGAGCAGTTCTTC
TRBV6-5	TRBJ2-2	NA	TRBD1	CASTRDRGFVGELFF	TGTGCCAGCACTAGGGACAGGGGTTTTGTCGGGGAGCTGTTTTTT
TRBV5-1	TRBJ1-1	NA	TRBD1	CASMRQGPNTEAFF	TGCGCCAGCATGAGACAGGGCCCCAACACTGAAGCTTTCTTT
TRBV28	TRBJ1-6	NA	NA	CASSFQGWKTPLHF	TGTGCCAGCAGTTTTCAGGGGTGGAAGACACCCCTCCACTTT
TRBV19	TRBJ2-2	NA	NA	CASSMNVGRYSPGELFF	TGTGCCAGTAGTATGAATGTGGGGCGCTATTCCCCCGGGGAGCTGTTTTTT
TRBV5-4	TRBJ1-6	NA	NA	CASSLWEAPYNSPLHF	TGTGCCAGCAGCTTGTGGGAGGCTCCCTATAATTCACCCCTCCACTTT
TRBV3-1/TRBV3-2	TRBJ1-2	once	NA	CASSGHQGSYGYTF	TGTGCCAGCAGCGGACACCAGGGGTCCTATGGCTACACCTTC
TRBV11-1	TRBJ1-2	NA	TRBD1	CASSFGQGIGGYTF	TGTGCCAGCAGCTTCGGACAGGGGATTGGTGGCTACACCTTC
TRBV28	TRBJ1-1	NA	NA	CASSLTGPPMNTEAFF	TGTGCCAGCAGTTTAACGGGTCCCCCAATGAACACTGAAGCTTTCTTT
TRBV7-3	TRBJ2-5	NA	TRBD2	CASSPGLAGGRETQYF	TGTGCCAGCAGCCCCGGACTAGCGGGGGGCCGGGAGACCCAGTACTTC